This is a list of T cell receptor beta chains from one sample in a study of control samples from healthy donors and cancer patients. Sequencing used immunoSEQ multiplex PCR; TCRdb keeps in-frame clones, though not all of them. The sample lists 150,000 to 200,000 clones, approximately 93% occurring once. Sequencing input: blood. These receptor sequences come from a woman in her thirties or forties in good health. The CDR3 runs from the conserved cysteine through the conserved F or W. A D gene is named only where the DNA matches it firmly. Where a row states a size, it is once, few, many or the class of an expanded clone; other rows omit it.

D gene	V gene	clone size	J gene	CDR3 length	CDR3 DNA	CDR3 protein
-	TRBV27	once	TRBJ1-6	16	TGTGCCAGCAGTTTACCCCGCGGGGGGTATAATTCACCCCTCCACTTT	CASSLPRGGYNSPLHF
-	TRBV5-6	-	TRBJ1-1	15	TGTGCCAGCAGTACACCGGGACACCTGAACACTGAAGCTTTCTTT	CASSTPGHLNTEAFF
-	TRBV19	once	TRBJ1-4	17	TGTGCCAGTAGTATATTCCGGGCCCTAGCCTCTAATGAAAAACTGTTTTTT	CASSIFRALASNEKLFF
TRBD1	TRBV5-1	-	TRBJ1-6	13	TGCGCCAGCAGCATCGACAGGGCGCAACCCCTCCACTTT	CASSIDRAQPLHF
-	TRBV3-1/TRBV3-2	-	TRBJ1-1	12	TGTGCCAGCAGCCAGTCGGGCACTGAAGCTTTCTTT	CASSQSGTEAFF
-	TRBV6-1	-	TRBJ2-6	22	TGTGCCAGCAGTGAACGGGGGTGGGGGACAGCTAATCTTTTCTCTGGGGCCAACGTCCTGACTTTC	CASSERGWGTANLFSGANVLTF
-	TRBV2	-	TRBJ2-2	15	TGTGCCAGCAGTGAACTCAGGGGGGACACCGGGGAGCTGTTTTTT	CASSELRGDTGELFF
-	TRBV11-3	-	TRBJ2-1	14	TGTGCCAGCAGCTTGGGTGGACTGGGCAATGAGCAGTTCTTC	CASSLGGLGNEQFF
-	TRBV5-6	-	TRBJ1-6	16	TGTGCCAGCAGCTTCTCGACGGAAAGGGTTGGTTCACCCCTCCACTTT	CASSFSTERVGSPLHF
-	TRBV18	-	TRBJ1-6	18	TGTGCCAGCTCACCTCAACCGATTTTCAGCTCCTATAATTCACCCCTCCACTTT	CASSPQPIFSSYNSPLHF
-	TRBV30	-	TRBJ2-3	15	TGTGCCTGTAAGATAAGGGAAAAGTCCACAGATACGCAGTATTTT	CACKIREKSTDTQYF
-	TRBV18	-	TRBJ2-3	14	TGTGCCAGCTCACCACCGGCAGGTCCAGATACGCAGTATTTT	CASSPPAGPDTQYF
-	TRBV4-3	-	TRBJ2-1	18	TGCGCCAGCAGCCAAGATTCCAGTACCCTTAGCTCCTACAATGAGCAGTTCTTC	CASSQDSSTLSSYNEQFF
-	TRBV2	once	TRBJ2-7	14	TGTGCCAGCAGTAACACTCTCTCTACCTACGAGCAGTACTTC	CASSNTLSTYEQYF
-	TRBV19	-	TRBJ1-1	14	TGTGCCAGTAACCCGACAGAAGGTAGGACTGAAGCTTTCTTT	CASNPTEGRTEAFF
-	TRBV2	-	TRBJ2-3	11	TGTGCCAGCAGTTCTCAGTTCACGCAGTATTTT	CASSSQFTQYF
-	TRBV5-1	-	TRBJ2-2	14	TGCGCCAGCAGCTTGCCAGGGGATACCGGGGAGCTGTTTTTT	CASSLPGDTGELFF
-	TRBV21-1	-	TRBJ2-1	15	TGTGCCAGCAGCAATAGTGTGAGCTCCTACAATGAGCAGTTCTTC	CASSNSVSSYNEQFF
-	TRBV27	-	TRBJ1-4	14	TGTGCCAGCAGCCACGGGGGGCTTAATGAAAAACTGTTTTTT	CASSHGGLNEKLFF
-	TRBV4-3	-	TRBJ2-5	13	TGCGCCAGCAGCCCAATTCGATCAGAGACCCAGTACTTC	CASSPIRSETQYF
-	TRBV6-6	-	TRBJ1-1	13	TGTGCCAGCAGTTACTCGAAAAGCTTCGGAGCTTTCTTT	CASSYSKSFGAFF
-	TRBV7-2	-	TRBJ2-3	14	TGTGCCAGCAGCTTTAGCGGCCGCACAGATACGCAGTATTTT	CASSFSGRTDTQYF
-	TRBV4-3	once	TRBJ1-2	16	TGCGCCAGCAGCCAAGGCTCAGGACCCGGCAGCTATGGCTACACCTTC	CASSQGSGPGSYGYTF
-	TRBV4-3	-	TRBJ1-2	14	TGCGCCAGCAGCCAAGAGCTGGGGGCAGGGGGCTACACCTTC	CASSQELGAGGYTF
-	TRBV6-5	-	TRBJ1-1	11	TGTGCCAGCAGTCAGGGACCTGAAGCTTTCTTT	CASSQGPEAFF
-	TRBV27	-	TRBJ2-1	15	TGTGCCAGCAGTTTAAAACGGGGAGGTTACAATGAGCAGTTCTTC	CASSLKRGGYNEQFF
-	TRBV4-3	-	TRBJ2-2	13	TGCGCCAGCAGCCAAGGCGGGACCGGGGAGCTGTTTTTT	CASSQGGTGELFF
TRBD1	TRBV29-1	-	TRBJ2-5	16	TGCAGCGTTGAAGATTTAGGACAGGGGGGCCAAGAGACCCAGTACTTC	CSVEDLGQGGQETQYF
-	TRBV12-1	-	TRBJ1-4	14	TGTGCCAGCAGCTTTTCACAGGGTGGAGAAAAACTGTTTTTT	CASSFSQGGEKLFF
TRBD1	TRBV5-6	-	TRBJ1-2	15	TGTGCCAGCAGCTATGACAGGGGAAATTCCTATGGCTACACCTTC	CASSYDRGNSYGYTF
-	TRBV27	-	TRBJ1-6	15	TGTGCCAGCAGGAGAGGAGTAGGAGGAAATTCACCCCTCCACTTT	CASRRGVGGNSPLHF
-	TRBV6-5	once	TRBJ1-1	14	TGTGCCAGCAGATATACAGGGATGAACACTGAAGCTTTCTTT	CASRYTGMNTEAFF
-	TRBV7-3	-	TRBJ2-7	13	TGTGCCAGCTCTCGGCAGGGTGGGTACGAGCAGTACTTC	CASSRQGGYEQYF
-	TRBV12-5	-	TRBJ2-2	15	TGTGCTAGTGGTTTGAGGCAGGGCGGCACCGGGGAGCTGTTTTTT	CASGLRQGGTGELFF
-	TRBV4-1	-	TRBJ1-1	19	TGCGCCAGCAGCCAAGCTCAGTCAGGCCTTCCCCTACCGAACACTGAAGCTTTCTTT	CASSQAQSGLPLPNTEAFF